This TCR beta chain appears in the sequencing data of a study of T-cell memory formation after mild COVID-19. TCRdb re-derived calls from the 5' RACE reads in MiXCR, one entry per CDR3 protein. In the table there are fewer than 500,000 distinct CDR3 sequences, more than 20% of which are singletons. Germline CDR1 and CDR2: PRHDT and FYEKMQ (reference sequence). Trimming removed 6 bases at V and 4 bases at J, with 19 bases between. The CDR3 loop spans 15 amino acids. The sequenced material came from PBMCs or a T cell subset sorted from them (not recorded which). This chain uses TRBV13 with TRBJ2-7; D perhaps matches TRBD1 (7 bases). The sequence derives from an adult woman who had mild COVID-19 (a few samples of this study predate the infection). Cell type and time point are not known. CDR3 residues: CASSPSRGRRYEQYF. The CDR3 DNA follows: TGTGCCAGCAGTCCTAGCAGGGGGAGGAGGTACGAGCAGTACTTC.